This T cell receptor (beta chain) derives from a study of blood T cell repertoires in COVID-19. Looking at the study overall: Donors in the United States, Italy and Spain gave samples during acute or convalescent COVID-19. Sources were T cells, B-cell-depleted T cells, or PBMCs; the material itself was cDNA or gDNA.

As originally analysed: Amplified reference gene primers provided the basis for estimating nucleated cell counts. The protocol was immunoSEQ multiplex PCR, while the TCRdb copy is restricted to in-frame clones and leaves out a portion. V, J and clone size are taken as reported in that table, and D and trimming were inferred from the DNA itself. There are over 10,000 clones in the sample; about 78% occur only once, and around 37% lies in the top ten. Sequencing was done on a sample of peripheral blood. The sequence derives from a human donor in a cohort sampled during active COVID-19.

The CDR3 loop reads CAWSTGGTRLQETQYF. CDR3 bases: TGTGCCTGGAGCACCGGGGGGACTAGGCTGCAAGAGACCCAGTACTTC. The rearrangement joins TRBV30 to TRBJ2-5, with TRBD2 matching over 8 bases. The CDR3 spans 16 residues. With 3 bases clipped from V and 2 bases from J, the junction kept 11 bases outside the gene matches. Germline V gene sequence: CDR1 GTSNPN, CDR2 SVGIG (reference sequence).